This T cell receptor beta chain was identified in a study of cytomegalovirus exposure and HLA in healthy donors. The CDR3 totals 16 residues. Germline V gene data show CDR1 as MNHNY and CDR2 as SVGAGI (reference sequence). The trim removed 3 bases at V and 3 bases at J, leaving 7 bases unmatched. Primers: 60 Vbeta forward and 13 Jbeta reverse. Libraries were prepared by immunoSEQ multiplex PCR; TCRdb keeps only in-frame clonotypes and omits some of them. Among approximately 170,000 clones listed, approximately 70% were seen once. Sequencing used PBMCs. The receptor was isolated from a young man in good health and CMV-seropositive. This chain uses TRBV6-6 with TRBJ1-5; 8 positions agree with TRBD1. CDR3 coding DNA: TGTGCCAGCAGTTATTCAGGGGGCGCGGACAATCAGCCCCAGCATTTT. Its protein is CASSYSGGADNQPQHF.